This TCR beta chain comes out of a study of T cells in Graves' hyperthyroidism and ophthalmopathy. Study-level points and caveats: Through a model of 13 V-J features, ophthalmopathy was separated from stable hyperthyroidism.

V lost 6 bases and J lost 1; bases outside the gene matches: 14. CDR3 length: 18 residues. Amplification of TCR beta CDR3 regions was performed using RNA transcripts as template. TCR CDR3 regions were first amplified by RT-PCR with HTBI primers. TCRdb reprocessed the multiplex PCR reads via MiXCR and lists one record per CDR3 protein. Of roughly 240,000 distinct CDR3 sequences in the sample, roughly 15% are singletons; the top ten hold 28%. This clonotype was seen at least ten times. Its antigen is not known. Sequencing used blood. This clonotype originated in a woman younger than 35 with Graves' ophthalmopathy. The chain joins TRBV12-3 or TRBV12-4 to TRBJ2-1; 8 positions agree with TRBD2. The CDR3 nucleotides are TGTGCCAGCAGCCAAATAGCAGGGAGCGGGAGATCCTACAATGAGCAGTTCTTC. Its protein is CASSQIAGSGRSYNEQFF.